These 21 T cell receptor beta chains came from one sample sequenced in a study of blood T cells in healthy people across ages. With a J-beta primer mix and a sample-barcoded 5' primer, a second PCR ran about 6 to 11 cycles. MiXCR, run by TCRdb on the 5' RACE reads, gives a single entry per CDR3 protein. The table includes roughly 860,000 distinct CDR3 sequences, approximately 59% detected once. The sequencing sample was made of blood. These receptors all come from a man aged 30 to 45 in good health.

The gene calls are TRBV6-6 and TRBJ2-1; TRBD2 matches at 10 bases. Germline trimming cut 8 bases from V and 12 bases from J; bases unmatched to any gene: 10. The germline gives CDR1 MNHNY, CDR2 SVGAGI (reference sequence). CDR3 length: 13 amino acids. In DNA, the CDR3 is TGTGCCAGCCGGGCTAGCGGGGGTAATAGGCAGTTCTTC. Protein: CASRASGGNRQFF.

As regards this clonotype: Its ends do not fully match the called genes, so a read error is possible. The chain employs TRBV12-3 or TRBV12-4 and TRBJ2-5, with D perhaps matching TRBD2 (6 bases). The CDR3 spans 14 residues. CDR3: CTSSPGYGGETQYF. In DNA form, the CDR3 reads TGTACCAGCAGTCCGGGCTACGGAGGGGAGACCCAGTACTTC.

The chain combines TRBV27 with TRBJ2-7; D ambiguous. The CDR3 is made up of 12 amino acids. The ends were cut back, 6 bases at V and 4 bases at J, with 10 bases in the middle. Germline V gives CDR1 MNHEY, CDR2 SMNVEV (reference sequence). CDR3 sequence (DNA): TGTGCCAGCAGGGACGGAGAATACGAGCAGTACTTC. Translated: CASRDGEYEQYF.

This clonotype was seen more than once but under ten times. The CDR3 is CATRDNVNTEAFF. In DNA, the CDR3 is TGTGCCACCCGGGACAACGTGAACACTGAAGCTTTCTTT. V gene TRBV14 combines with J gene TRBJ1-1; possible D gene TRBD1, 6 bases. Trimming cost V 10 bases and J 0 bases, with 12 bases left between them. CDR1 is SGHDN and CDR2 is FVKESK in the germline V gene. This CDR3 comprises 13 residues.

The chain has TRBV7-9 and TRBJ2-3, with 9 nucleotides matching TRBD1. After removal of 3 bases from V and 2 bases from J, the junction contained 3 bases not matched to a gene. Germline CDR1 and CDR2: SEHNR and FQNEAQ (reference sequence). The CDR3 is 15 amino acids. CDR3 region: CASSFGTGFTDTQYF. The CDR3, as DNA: TGTGCCAGCAGCTTCGGGACAGGGTTCACAGATACGCAGTATTTT.

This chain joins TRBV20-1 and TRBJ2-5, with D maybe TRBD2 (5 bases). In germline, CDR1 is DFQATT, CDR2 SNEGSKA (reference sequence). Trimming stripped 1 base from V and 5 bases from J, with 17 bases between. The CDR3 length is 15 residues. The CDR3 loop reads CSARAPTGNLETQYF. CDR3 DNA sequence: TGCAGTGCTAGAGCCCCTACCGGGAACTTGGAGACCCAGTACTTC.

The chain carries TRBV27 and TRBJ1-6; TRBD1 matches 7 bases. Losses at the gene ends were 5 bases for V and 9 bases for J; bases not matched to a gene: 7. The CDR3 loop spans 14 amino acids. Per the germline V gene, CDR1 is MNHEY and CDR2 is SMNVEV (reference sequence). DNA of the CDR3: TGTGCCAGCAGTCCGACAGGGCACCGTTCACCCCTCCACTTT. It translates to CASSPTGHRSPLHF.

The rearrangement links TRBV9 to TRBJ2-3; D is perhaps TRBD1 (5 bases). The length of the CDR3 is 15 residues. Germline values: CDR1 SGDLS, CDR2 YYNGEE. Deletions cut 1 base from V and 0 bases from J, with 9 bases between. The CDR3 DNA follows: TGTGCCAGCAGCGTATCAGGGTATAGCACAGATACGCAGTATTTT. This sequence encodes CASSVSGYSTDTQYF.

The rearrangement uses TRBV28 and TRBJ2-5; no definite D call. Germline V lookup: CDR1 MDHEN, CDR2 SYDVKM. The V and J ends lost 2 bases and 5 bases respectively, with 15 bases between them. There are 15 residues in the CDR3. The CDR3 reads CASSLDGQAYETQYF. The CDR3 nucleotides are TGTGCCAGCAGTTTAGATGGGCAGGCTTACGAGACCCAGTACTTC.

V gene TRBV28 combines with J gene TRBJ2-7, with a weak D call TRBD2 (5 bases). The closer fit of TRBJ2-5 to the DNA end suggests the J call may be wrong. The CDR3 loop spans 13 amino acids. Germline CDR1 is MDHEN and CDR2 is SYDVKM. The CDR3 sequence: CASSVGVGKTQYF. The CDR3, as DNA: TGTGCCAGCAGTGTAGGAGTCGGGAAGACCCAGTACTTC.

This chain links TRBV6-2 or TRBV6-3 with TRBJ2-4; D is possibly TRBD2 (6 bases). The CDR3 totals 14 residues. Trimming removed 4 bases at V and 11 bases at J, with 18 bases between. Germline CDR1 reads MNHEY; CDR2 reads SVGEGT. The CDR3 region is CASSSGGAHGLQYF. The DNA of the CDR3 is TGTGCCAGCAGTTCTGGAGGGGCCCACGGTCTTCAGTACTTC.

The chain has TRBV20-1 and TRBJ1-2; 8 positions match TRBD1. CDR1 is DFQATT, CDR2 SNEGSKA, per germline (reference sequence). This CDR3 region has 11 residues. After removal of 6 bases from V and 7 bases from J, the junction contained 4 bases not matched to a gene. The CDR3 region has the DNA TGCAGTGCGCCCGGACAGGGTGGCTACACCTTC. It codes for CSAPGQGGYTF.

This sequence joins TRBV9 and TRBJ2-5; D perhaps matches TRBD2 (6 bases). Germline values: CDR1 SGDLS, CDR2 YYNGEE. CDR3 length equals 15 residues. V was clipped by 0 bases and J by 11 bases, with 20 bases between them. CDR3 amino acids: CASSVGTSKLYEQYF. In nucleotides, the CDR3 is TGTGCCAGCAGCGTAGGCACTAGCAAGCTGTATGAGCAGTACTTC.

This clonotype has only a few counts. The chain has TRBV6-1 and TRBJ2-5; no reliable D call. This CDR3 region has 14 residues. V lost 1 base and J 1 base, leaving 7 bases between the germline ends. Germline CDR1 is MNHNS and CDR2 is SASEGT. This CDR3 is CASSEGPSQETQYF. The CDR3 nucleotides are TGTGCCAGCAGTGAAGGCCCCAGCCAAGAGACCCAGTACTTC.

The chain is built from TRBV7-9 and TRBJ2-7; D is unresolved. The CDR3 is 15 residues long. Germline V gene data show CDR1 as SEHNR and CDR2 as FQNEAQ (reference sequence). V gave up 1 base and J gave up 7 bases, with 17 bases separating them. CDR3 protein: CASSLEISNGDEQYF. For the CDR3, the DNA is TGTGCCAGCAGCTTAGAGATTTCCAATGGGGATGAGCAGTACTTC.

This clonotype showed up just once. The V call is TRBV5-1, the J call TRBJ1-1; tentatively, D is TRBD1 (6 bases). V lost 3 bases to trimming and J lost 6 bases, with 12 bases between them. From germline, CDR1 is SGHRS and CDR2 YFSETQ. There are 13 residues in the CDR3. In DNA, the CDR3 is TGCGCCAGCAGCTCTACAGGGAGCGCTGAAGCTTTCTTT. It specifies CASSSTGSAEAFF. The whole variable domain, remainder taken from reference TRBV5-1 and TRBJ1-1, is KAGVTQTPRYLIKTRGQQVTLSCSPISGHRSVSWYQQTPGQGLQFLFEYFSETQRNKGNFPGRFSGRQFSNSRSEMNVSTLELGDSALYLCASSSTGSAEAFFGQGTRLTVV.

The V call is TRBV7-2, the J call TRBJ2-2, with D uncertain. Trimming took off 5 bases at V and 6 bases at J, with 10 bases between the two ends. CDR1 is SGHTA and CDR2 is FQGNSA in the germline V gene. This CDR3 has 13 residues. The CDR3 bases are TGTGCCAGCAGCGTAGACTTCGCCGGGGAGCTGTTTTTT. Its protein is CASSVDFAGELFF.

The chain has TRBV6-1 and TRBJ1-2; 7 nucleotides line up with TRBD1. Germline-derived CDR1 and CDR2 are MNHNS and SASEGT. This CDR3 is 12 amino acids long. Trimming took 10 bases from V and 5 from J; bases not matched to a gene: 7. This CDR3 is CAIKSTGYGYTF. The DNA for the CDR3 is TGTGCCATTAAATCGACAGGGTATGGCTACACCTTC.

The CDR3 loop reads CATGQSSSYNEQFF. The CDR3, as DNA: TGTGCCACCGGACAGTCGAGCTCCTACAATGAGCAGTTCTTC. The rearrangement joins TRBV27 to TRBJ2-1, with D maybe TRBD1 (6 bases). This CDR3 has 14 residues. Germline-derived CDR1 and CDR2 are MNHEY and SMNVEV (reference sequence). V lost 10 bases and J lost 0, with 13 bases in between.

CDR3 region: CASSYGQGAYGYTF. In DNA, the CDR3 is TGTGCCAGCAGCTACGGACAGGGGGCCTATGGCTACACCTTC. This rearrangement joins TRBV7-9 to TRBJ1-2; 11 positions agree with TRBD1. The CDR3 loop spans 14 amino acids. The junction had 2 bases not matched to a gene; V was cut back by 4 bases and J by 4 bases. CDR1 and CDR2 (germline): SEHNR, FQNEAQ (reference sequence).

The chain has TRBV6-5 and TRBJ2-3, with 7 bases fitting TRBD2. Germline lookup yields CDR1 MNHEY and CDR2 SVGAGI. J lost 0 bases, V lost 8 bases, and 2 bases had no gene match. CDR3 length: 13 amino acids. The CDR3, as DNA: TGTGCCAGCCTAGCGGAGAGCACAGATACGCAGTATTTT. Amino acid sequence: CASLAESTDTQYF.